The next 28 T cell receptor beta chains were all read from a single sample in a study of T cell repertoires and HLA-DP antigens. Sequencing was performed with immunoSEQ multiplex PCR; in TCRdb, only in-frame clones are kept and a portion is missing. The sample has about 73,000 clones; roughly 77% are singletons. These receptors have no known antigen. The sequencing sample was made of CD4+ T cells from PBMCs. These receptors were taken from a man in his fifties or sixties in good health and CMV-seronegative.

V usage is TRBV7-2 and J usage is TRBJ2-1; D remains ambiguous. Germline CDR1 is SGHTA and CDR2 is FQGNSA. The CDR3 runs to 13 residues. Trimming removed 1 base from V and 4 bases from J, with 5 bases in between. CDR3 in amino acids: CASSLGPYNEQFF. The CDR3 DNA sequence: TGTGCCAGCAGCTTAGGACCATACAATGAGCAGTTCTTC. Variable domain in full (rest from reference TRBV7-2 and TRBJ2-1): GAGVSQSPSNKVTEKGKDVELRCDPISGHTALYWYRQSLGQGLEFLIYFQGNSAPDKSGLPSDRFSAERTGGSVSTLTIQRTQQEDSAVYLCASSLGPYNEQFFGPGTRLTVL.

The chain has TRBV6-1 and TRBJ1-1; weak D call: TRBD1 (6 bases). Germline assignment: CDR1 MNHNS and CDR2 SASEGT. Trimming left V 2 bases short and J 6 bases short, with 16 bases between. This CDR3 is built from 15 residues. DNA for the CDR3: TGTGCCAGCAGTGAACCCCGGGGGCGCTGGCCTGAAGCTTTCTTT. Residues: CASSEPRGRWPEAFF.

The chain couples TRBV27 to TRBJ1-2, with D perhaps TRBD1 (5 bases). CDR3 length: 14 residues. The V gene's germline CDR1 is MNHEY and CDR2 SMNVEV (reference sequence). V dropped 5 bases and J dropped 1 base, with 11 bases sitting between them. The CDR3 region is CASSPGRINYGYTF. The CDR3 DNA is TGTGCCAGCAGTCCGGGACGGATTAACTATGGCTACACCTTC.

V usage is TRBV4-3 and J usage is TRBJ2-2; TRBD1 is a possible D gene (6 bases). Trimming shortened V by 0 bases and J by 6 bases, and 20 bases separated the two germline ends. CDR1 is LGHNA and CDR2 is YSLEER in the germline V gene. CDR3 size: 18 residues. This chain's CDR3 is CASSQDSPRRGVPGELFF. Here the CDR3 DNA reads TGCGCCAGCAGCCAAGATTCTCCGCGCAGGGGTGTGCCCGGGGAGCTGTTTTTT.

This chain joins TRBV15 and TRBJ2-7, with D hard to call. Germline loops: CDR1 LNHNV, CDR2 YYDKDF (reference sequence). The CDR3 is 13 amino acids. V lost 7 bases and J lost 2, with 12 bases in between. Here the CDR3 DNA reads TGTGCCACCAAAATCCCAGTTCCCTACGAGCAGTACGTC. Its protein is CATKIPVPYEQYV.

The CDR3 region has the DNA TGTGCTAGTGGTTTGGTGACAGGGGGGACCAAAAACATTCAGTACTTC. This translates into CASGLVTGGTKNIQYF. J is TRBJ2-4 and V is TRBV12-5, with 9 bases matching TRBD1. V gave up 0 bases and J gave up 2 bases; unmatched junction bases: 2. The CDR3 is 16 amino acids. Germline CDR1 reads LGHNT; CDR2 reads FRNRAP.

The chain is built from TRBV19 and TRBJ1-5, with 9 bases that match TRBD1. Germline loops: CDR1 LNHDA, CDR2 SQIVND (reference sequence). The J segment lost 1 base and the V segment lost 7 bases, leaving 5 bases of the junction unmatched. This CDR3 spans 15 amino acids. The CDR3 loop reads CASMGQGLSNQPQHF. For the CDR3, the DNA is TGTGCCAGTATGGGACAGGGCCTCAGCAATCAGCCCCAGCATTTT. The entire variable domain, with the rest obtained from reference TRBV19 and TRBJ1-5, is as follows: DGGITQSPKYLFRKEGQNVTLSCEQNLNHDAMYWYRQDPGQGLRLIYYSQIVNDFQKGDIAEGYSVSREKKESFPLTVTSAQKNPTAFYLCASMGQGLSNQPQHFGDGTRLSIL.

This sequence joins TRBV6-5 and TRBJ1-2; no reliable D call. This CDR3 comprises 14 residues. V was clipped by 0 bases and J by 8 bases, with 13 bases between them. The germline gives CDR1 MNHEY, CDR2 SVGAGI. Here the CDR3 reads CASSYSAQLGGYTF. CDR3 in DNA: TGTGCCAGCAGTTACTCGGCTCAACTAGGCGGCTACACCTTC.

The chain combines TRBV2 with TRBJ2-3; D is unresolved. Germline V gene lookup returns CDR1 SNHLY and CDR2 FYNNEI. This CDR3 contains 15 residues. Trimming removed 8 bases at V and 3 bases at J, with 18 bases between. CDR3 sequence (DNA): TGTGCCAGCGGCCGGACGGCCGTTTGGACAGATACGCAGTATTTT. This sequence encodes CASGRTAVWTDTQYF.

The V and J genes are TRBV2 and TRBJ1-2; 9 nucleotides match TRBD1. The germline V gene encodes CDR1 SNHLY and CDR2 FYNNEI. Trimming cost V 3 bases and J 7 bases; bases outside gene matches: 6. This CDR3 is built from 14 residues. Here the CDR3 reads CASSDFGTGSGYTF. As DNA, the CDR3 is TGTGCCAGCAGTGATTTTGGGACAGGGAGTGGCTACACCTTC. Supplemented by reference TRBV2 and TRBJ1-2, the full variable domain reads EPEVTQTPSHQVTQMGQEVILRCVPISNHLYFYWYRQILGQKVEFLVSFYNNEISEKSEIFDDQFSVERPDGSNFTLKIRSTKLEDSAMYFCASSDFGTGSGYTFGSGTRLTVV.

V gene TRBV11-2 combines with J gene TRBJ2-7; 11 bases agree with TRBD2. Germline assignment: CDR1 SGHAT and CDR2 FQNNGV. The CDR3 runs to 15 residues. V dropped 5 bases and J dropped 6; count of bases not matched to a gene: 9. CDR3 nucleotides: TGTGCCAGCAGCCGCGAGCGACTAGCGGGAAGCGAGCAGTACGTC. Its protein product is CASSRERLAGSEQYV.

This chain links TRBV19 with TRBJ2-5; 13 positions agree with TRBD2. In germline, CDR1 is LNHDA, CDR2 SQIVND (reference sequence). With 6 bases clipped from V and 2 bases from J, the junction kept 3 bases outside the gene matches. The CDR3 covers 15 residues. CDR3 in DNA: TGTGCCAGTAGGAAACTAGCGGGGGGGCAAGAGACCCAGTACTTC. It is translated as CASRKLAGGQETQYF.

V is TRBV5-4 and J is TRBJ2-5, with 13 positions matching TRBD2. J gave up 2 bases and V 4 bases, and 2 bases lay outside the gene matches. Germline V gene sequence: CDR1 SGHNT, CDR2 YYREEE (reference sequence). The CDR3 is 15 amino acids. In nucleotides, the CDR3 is TGTGCCAGCAGCCAGGGACTAGCGGGGCAAGAGACCCAGTACTTC. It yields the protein CASSQGLAGQETQYF.

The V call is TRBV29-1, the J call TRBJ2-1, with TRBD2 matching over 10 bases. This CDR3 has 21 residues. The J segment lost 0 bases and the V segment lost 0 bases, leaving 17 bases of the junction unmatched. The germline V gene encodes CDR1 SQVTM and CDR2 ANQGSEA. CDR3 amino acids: CSVEDPPPRVAGGNSYNEQFF. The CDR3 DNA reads TGCAGCGTTGAAGATCCCCCTCCGAGGGTAGCGGGAGGAAACTCCTACAATGAGCAGTTCTTC.

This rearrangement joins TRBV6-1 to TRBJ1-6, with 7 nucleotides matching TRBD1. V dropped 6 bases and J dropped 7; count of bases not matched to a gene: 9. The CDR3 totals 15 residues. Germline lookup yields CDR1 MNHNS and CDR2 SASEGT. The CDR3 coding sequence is TGTGCCAGCAGCGAACGGGACAGTACAAATTCACCCCTCCACTTT. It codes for CASSERDSTNSPLHF.

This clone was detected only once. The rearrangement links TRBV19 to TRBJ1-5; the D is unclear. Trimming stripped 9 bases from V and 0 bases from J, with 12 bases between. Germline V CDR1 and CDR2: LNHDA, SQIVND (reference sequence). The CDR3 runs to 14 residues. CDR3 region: CASIQKVSNQPQHF. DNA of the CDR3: TGTGCCAGCATTCAGAAAGTTAGCAATCAGCCCCAGCATTTT.

In DNA, the CDR3 is TGTGCCAGCAGCCAAGGGGGGGGGTCCACAGATACGCAGTATTTT. This encodes CASSQGGGSTDTQYF. This chain links TRBV4-2 with TRBJ2-3, with 7 bases fitting TRBD2. The CDR3 is made up of 15 amino acids. The V gene end was trimmed by 1 base and the J gene end by 2 bases; junction bases not matched to a gene: 3. Germline-derived CDR1 and CDR2 are LGHNA and YNFKEQ.

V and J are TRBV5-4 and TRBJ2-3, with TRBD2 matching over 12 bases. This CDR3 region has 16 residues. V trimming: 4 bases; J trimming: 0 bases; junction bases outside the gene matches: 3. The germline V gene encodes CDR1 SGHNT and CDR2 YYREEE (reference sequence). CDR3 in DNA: TGTGCCAGCAGCCCGGGGACTAGCGGGAGCACAGATACGCAGTATTTT. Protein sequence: CASSPGTSGSTDTQYF.

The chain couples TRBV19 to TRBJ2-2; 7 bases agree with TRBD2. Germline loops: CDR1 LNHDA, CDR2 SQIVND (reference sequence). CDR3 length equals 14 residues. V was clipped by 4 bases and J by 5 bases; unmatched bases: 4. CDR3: CASSSSGGTGELFF. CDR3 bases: TGTGCCAGTAGTAGTTCGGGGGGAACCGGGGAGCTGTTTTTT.

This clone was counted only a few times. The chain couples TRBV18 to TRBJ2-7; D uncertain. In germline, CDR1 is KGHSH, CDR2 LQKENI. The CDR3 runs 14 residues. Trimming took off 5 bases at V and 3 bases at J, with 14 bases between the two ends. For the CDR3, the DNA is TGTGCCAGCTCAGCCGGTTCAGAGTACTACGAGCAGTACGTC. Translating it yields CASSAGSEYYEQYV.

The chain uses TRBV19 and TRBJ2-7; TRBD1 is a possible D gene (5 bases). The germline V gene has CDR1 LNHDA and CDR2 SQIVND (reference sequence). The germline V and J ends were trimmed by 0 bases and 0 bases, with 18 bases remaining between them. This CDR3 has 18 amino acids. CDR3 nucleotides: TGTGCCAGTAGTATAGACCTGCCGTTACAGGCGAACTCCTACGAGCAGTACTTC. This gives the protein CASSIDLPLQANSYEQYF.

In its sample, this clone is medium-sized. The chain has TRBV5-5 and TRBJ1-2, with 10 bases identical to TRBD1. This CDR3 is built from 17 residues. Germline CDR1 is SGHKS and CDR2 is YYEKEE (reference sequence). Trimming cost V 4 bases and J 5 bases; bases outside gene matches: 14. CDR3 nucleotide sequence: TGTGCCAGCAGCCTGGGGACAGGGGCCTCTATACCATATGGCTACACCTTC. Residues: CASSLGTGASIPYGYTF.

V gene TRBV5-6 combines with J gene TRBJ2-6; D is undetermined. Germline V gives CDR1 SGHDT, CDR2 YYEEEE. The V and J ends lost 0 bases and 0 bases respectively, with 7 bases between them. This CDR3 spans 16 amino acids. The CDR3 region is CASSLVLLSGANVLTF. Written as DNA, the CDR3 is TGTGCCAGCAGCTTGGTTCTGCTCTCTGGGGCCAACGTCCTGACTTTC.

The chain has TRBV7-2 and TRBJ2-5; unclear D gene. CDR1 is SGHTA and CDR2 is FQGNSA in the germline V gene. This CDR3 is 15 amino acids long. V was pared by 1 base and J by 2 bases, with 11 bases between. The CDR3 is CASSLDYGRQETQYF. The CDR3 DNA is TGTGCCAGCAGCTTAGATTACGGTAGACAAGAGACCCAGTACTTC.

Written as DNA, the CDR3 is TGTGCCAGTAGTATAGGTGACAGGAGCACAGATACGCAGTATTTT. Amino acids: CASSIGDRSTDTQYF. This rearrangement joins TRBV19 to TRBJ2-3, with D perhaps matching TRBD1 (6 bases). Trimming removed 1 base from V and 0 bases from J, with 8 bases in between. CDR3 length: 15 residues. Germline CDR1 is LNHDA and CDR2 is SQIVND (reference sequence).

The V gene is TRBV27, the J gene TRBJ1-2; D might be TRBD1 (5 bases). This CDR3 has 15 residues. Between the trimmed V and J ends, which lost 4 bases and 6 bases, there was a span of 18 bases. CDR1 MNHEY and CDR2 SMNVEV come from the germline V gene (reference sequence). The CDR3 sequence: CASSSPRVGEHGYTF. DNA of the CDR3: TGTGCCAGCAGTTCCCCAAGGGTAGGGGAGCATGGCTACACCTTC.

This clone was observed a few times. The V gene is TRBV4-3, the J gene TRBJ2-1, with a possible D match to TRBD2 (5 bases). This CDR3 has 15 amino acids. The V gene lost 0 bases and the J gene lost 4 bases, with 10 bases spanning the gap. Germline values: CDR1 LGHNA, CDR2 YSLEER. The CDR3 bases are TGCGCCAGCAGCCAAGATTTGCGGGTTTACAATGAGCAGTTCTTC. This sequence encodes CASSQDLRVYNEQFF.

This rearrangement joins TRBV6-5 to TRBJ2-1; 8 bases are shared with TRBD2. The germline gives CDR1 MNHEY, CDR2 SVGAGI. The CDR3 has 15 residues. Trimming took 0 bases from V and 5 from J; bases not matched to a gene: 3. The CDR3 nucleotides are TGTGCCAGCAGTTACTCCGGGACTAGTCACAATGAGCAGTTCTTC. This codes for CASSYSGTSHNEQFF.